A single sample is the source of the 17 T cell receptor beta chains below, sequenced in a study of blood T cell repertoires in COVID-19. The repertoire was sequenced with immunoSEQ multiplex PCR; TCRdb's copy has only in-frame clones and lacks some. Of 220,000 or so clones listed, about 88% were seen once; the top ten hold around 3%. The sequenced sample was peripheral blood. The receptors derive from a man aged 45-65 years who had recovered from COVID-19.

The V and J genes are TRBV14 and TRBJ1-2; a possible D gene is TRBD1 (5 bases). CDR1 and CDR2 (germline): SGHDN, FVKESK. CDR3 length: 12 amino acids. V was shortened by 6 bases and J by 8 bases, with 13 bases between the two germline ends. The CDR3: CASSPGSYGYTF. CDR3 coding DNA: TGTGCCAGCAGTCCAGGGTCGTACGGCTACACCTTC.

The chain uses TRBV21-1 and TRBJ2-7; the table calls TRBD2, which could not be checked here. TRBV21-1 is a pseudogene. The CDR3 runs 15 residues. Here the CDR3 reads CASSKGFRLSGEQYF. CDR3 in DNA: TGTGCCAGCAGCAAAGGTTTCAGATTAAGCGGCGAGCAGTACTTC.

V is TRBV2 and J is TRBJ2-3; TRBD2 agrees at 9 bases. The CDR3 spans 15 residues. Germline values: CDR1 SNHLY, CDR2 FYNNEI. V dropped 6 bases and J dropped 4; count of bases not matched to a gene: 8. CDR3 DNA sequence: TGTGCCAGCAGAACACCGGGACTAGCATCAGATACGCAGTATTTT. It encodes CASRTPGLASDTQYF.

This chain's CDR3 is CASSQVRGELFF. In DNA, the CDR3 is TGTGCCAGCAGCCAAGTTCGCGGGGAGCTGTTTTTT. The V gene is TRBV3-1 (or the pseudogene TRBV3-2), the J gene TRBJ2-2; D remains ambiguous. Germline CDR1 and CDR2: LGHDT and YNNKEL (reference sequence). This CDR3 has 12 residues. Trimming removed 1 base at V and 7 bases at J, with 4 bases between.

The chain recombines TRBV5-1 with TRBJ2-1; D gene unclear. This CDR3 contains 13 residues. V lost 3 bases, J lost 8 bases, and 12 bases lay in between. CDR1 SGHRS and CDR2 YFSETQ come from the germline V gene. The CDR3 nucleotides read TGCGCCAGCAGCTCGACCAGCGACGATGAGCAGTTCTTC. Encoded protein: CASSSTSDDEQFF.

This sequence joins TRBV5-4 and TRBJ1-4; the D is unclear. Germline V gene sequence: CDR1 SGHNT, CDR2 YYREEE (reference sequence). V was cut by 0 bases and J by 0 bases, with 12 bases left in between. The CDR3 is made up of 17 amino acids. CDR3 in amino acids: CASSLAGQRTTNEKLFF. In DNA, the CDR3 is TGTGCCAGCAGCTTGGCCGGTCAGCGAACAACTAATGAAAAACTGTTTTTT.

This clone occurred many times. The gene calls are TRBV4-1 and TRBJ2-1, with TRBD2 matching 13 bases. The V segment lost 1 base and the J segment 9 bases; nucleotides outside the gene matches: 3. This CDR3 is built from 15 residues. Per the germline V gene, CDR1 is MGHRA and CDR2 is YSYEKL. Here the CDR3 DNA reads TGCGCCAGCAGCCAAGGGACTAGCGGGAGTGCTGAGCAGTTCTTC. Its protein is CASSQGTSGSAEQFF.

This chain uses TRBV4-1 with TRBJ2-2; a weak D match, TRBD2 (5 bases). Germline V gene sequence: CDR1 MGHRA, CDR2 YSYEKL. This CDR3 is 16 amino acids long. V was cut by 0 bases and J by 0 bases, with 8 bases left in between. In nucleotides, the CDR3 is TGCGCCAGCAGCCAAGAAGGGAGAGCGAACACCGGGGAGCTGTTTTTT. Translating it yields CASSQEGRANTGELFF.

The chain couples TRBV6-1 to TRBJ2-5, with 8 bases identical to TRBD2. This CDR3 contains 17 residues. V lost 2 bases and J lost 3; bases outside the gene matches: 11. CDR1 MNHNS and CDR2 SASEGT come from the germline V gene. In DNA form, the CDR3 reads TGTGCCAGCAGTGAATTTTCCCCGGGAGGGGGGAAAGAGACCCAGTACTTC. It translates to CASSEFSPGGGKETQYF.

This clone was recorded a few times. J is TRBJ1-5 and V is TRBV19; no definite D call. The CDR3 is 14 amino acids. Germline V gene lookup returns CDR1 LNHDA and CDR2 SQIVND (reference sequence). Trimming left V 4 bases short and J 7 bases short, with 14 bases between. The CDR3 here is CASSRESSQQPQHF. DNA for the CDR3: TGTGCCAGTAGTAGAGAATCATCCCAACAGCCCCAGCATTTT.

The chain is built from TRBV2 and TRBJ1-5; maybe TRBD1 (6 bases). Trimming stripped 8 bases from V and 0 bases from J, with 23 bases between. Per the germline V gene, CDR1 is SNHLY and CDR2 is FYNNEI. The CDR3 totals 18 residues. The CDR3 nucleotides read TGTGCCAGCTCCCTCGACAGACTTACAGGGTATAGCAATCAGCCCCAGCATTTT. It codes for CASSLDRLTGYSNQPQHF.

This rearrangement joins TRBV12-3 or TRBV12-4 to TRBJ1-2; 9 positions agree with TRBD1. This CDR3 region has 13 residues. J was trimmed by 7 bases and V by 6 bases; bases with no gene match: 6. This CDR3 is CASRWDRAGGYTF. CDR3 DNA sequence: TGTGCCAGCAGATGGGACAGGGCAGGTGGCTACACCTTC.

This CDR3 reads CAISRTGPSREQYF. DNA for the CDR3: TGTGCCATCAGCCGAACAGGGCCTAGTCGCGAGCAGTACTTC. The chain combines TRBV10-3 with TRBJ2-7; tentative D call: TRBD1 (6 bases). The germline V and J ends were trimmed by 6 bases and 6 bases, with 18 bases remaining between them. CDR3 length equals 14 residues. The V gene's germline CDR1 is ENHRY and CDR2 SYGVKD.

The rearrangement uses TRBV7-2 and TRBJ2-4, with 7 bases lining up with TRBD1. Per the germline V gene, CDR1 is SGHTA and CDR2 is FQGNSA. V shed 5 bases and J 4 bases; nucleotides not matched to a gene: 11. The CDR3 has 16 residues. The CDR3 DNA reads as TGTGCCAGCAGCCCAAGTGGCCTACAGGGGAAAAACATTCAGTACTTC. Its translation is CASSPSGLQGKNIQYF.

The chain couples TRBV30 to TRBJ1-1; 7 bases are shared with TRBD1. CDR1 GTSNPN and CDR2 SVGIG come from the germline V gene (reference sequence). Unmatched junction bases numbered 6, after V lost 2 bases and J lost 6 bases. The CDR3 runs to 13 residues. The CDR3 bases are TGTGCCTGGAGTCGACAGGGATCCGCTGAAGCTTTCTTT. Its translation is CAWSRQGSAEAFF.

The chain links TRBV5-1 to TRBJ2-1; 8 nucleotides line up with TRBD1. The CDR3 loop spans 17 amino acids. J was trimmed by 5 bases and V by 3 bases; bases with no gene match: 13. The germline V gene encodes CDR1 SGHRS and CDR2 YFSETQ. CDR3: CASSSTAGTGPHNEQFF. The CDR3 DNA sequence: TGCGCCAGCAGCTCCACTGCCGGGACAGGACCACACAATGAGCAGTTCTTC.

The gene calls are TRBV6-2 or TRBV6-3 and TRBJ2-3; the match to TRBD2 covers 8 bases. The CDR3 extends over 15 amino acids. V was pared by 2 bases and J by 2 bases, with 3 bases of the junction left unmatched. Germline CDR1 MNHEY, CDR2 SVGEGT. CDR3 loop: CASSYGGRITDTQYF. For the CDR3, the DNA is TGTGCCAGCAGTTACGGCGGGAGGATCACAGATACGCAGTATTTT.